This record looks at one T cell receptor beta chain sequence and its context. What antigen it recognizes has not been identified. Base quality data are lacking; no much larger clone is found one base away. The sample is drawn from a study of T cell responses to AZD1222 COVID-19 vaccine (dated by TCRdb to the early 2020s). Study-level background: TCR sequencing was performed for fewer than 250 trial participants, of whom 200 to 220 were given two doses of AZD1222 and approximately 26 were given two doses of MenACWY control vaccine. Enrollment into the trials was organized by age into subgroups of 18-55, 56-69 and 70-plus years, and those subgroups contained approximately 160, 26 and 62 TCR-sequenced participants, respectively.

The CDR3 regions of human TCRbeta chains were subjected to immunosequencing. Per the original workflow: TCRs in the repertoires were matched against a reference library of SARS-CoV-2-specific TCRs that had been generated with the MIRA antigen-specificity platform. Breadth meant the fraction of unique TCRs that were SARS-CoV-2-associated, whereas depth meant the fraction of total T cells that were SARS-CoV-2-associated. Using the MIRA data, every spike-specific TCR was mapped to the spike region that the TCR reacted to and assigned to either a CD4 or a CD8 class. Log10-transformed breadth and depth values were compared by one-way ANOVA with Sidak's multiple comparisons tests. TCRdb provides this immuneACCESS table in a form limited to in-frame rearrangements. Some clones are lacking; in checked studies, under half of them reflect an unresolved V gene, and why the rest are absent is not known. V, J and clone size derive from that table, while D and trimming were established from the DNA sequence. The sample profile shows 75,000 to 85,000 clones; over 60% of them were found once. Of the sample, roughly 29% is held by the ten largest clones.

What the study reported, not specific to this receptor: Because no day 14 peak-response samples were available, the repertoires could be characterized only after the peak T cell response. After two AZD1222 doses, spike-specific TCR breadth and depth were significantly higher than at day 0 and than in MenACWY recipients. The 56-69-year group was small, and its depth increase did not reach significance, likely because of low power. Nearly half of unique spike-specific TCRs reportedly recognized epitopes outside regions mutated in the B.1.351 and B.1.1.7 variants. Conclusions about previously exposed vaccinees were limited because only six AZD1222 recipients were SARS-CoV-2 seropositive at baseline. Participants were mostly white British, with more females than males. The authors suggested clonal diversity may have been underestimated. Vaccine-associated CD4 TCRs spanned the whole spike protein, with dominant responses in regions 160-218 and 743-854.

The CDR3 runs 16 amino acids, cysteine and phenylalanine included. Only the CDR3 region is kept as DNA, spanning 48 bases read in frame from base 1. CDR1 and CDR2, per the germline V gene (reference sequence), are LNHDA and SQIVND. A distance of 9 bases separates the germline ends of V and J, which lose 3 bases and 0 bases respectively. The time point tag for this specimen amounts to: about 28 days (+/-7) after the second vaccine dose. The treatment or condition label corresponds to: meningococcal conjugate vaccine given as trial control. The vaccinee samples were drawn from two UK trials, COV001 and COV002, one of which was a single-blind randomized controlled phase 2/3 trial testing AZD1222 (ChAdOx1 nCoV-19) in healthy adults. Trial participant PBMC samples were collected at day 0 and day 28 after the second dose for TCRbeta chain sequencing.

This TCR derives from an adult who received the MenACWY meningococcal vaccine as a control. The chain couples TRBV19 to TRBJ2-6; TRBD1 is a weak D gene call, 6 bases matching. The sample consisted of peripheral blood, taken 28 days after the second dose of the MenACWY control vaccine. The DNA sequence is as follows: TGTGCCAGTAGTATGAACAGGGTCTCTGGGGCCAACGTCCTGACTTTC. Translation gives CASSMNRVSGANVLTF.